The 30 T cell receptor beta chains given below trace back to one sample, sequenced in a study of identical twins. TCRdb re-derived calls from the 5' RACE reads in MiXCR, one entry per CDR3 protein. The sample lists approximately 530,000 distinct CDR3 sequences; around 22% were seen once. This same sample was also part of a study on yellow fever vaccine responses in identical twins.

Sequencing used CD4+ T cells sorted from blood. The receptors were sampled from a woman younger than 35 in good health.

For the CDR3, the DNA is TGTGCCAGCTCACCTCGTGGTAGCGGGATGGAAGAGACCCAGTACTTC. Protein: CASSPRGSGMEETQYF. This chain connects TRBV18 to TRBJ2-5, with TRBD2 matching over 8 bases. The CDR3 runs 16 residues. The trim removed 3 bases at V and 3 bases at J, leaving 9 bases unmatched. Germline V gene lookup returns CDR1 KGHSH and CDR2 LQKENI.

Only a few counts were recorded for this clonotype. The V call is TRBV12-3 or TRBV12-4, the J call TRBJ2-5; D could derive from TRBD1 or TRBD2 (5 bases each). V lost 3 bases to trimming and J lost 5 bases, with 16 bases between them. This CDR3 is 15 amino acids long. CDR3 protein: CASSLGRHRLETQYF. The CDR3 DNA sequence: TGTGCCAGCAGTTTGGGACGCCACAGGTTGGAGACCCAGTACTTC.

This clonotype appeared once. The J gene is TRBJ1-1, the V gene TRBV28; 9 nucleotides match TRBD1. The CDR3 runs 17 residues. In germline, CDR1 is MDHEN, CDR2 SYDVKM. The trim removed 1 base at V and 2 bases at J, leaving 8 bases unmatched. The CDR3 nucleotides are TGTGCCAGCAGTTTATTCGTCATGGGACAGGGCAACACTGAAGCTTTCTTT. It encodes CASSLFVMGQGNTEAFF.

This clonotype was observed a few times. In DNA form, the CDR3 reads TGCGCCAGCCACGGACCTGGAGATACGCAGTATTTT. It translates to CASHGPGDTQYF. This chain joins TRBV4-1 and TRBJ2-3; D unclear. Per germline, CDR1 MGHRA and CDR2 YSYEKL. This CDR3 comprises 12 residues. V was pared by 8 bases and J by 5 bases, with 11 bases between.

The rearrangement joins TRBV6-5 to TRBJ2-2; D may be TRBD1 (5 bases). V lost 6 bases to trimming and J lost 6 bases, with 8 bases between them. Germline V lookup: CDR1 MNHEY, CDR2 SVGAGI. The length of the CDR3 is 12 residues. DNA of the CDR3: TGTGCCAGCAGGACAGTAGCCGGGGAGCTGTTTTTT. It is translated as CASRTVAGELFF.

This clonotype has ten or more counts. J is TRBJ1-2 and V is TRBV15; D is unclear. In germline, CDR1 is LNHNV, CDR2 YYDKDF (reference sequence). The CDR3 has 15 amino acids. Trimming shortened V by 0 bases and J by 6 bases, and 14 bases separated the two germline ends. Here the CDR3 DNA reads TGTGCCACCAGCAGAGAGAAGGAACCCTTCAATGGCTACACCTTC. Amino acid sequence: CATSREKEPFNGYTF.

The J gene is TRBJ2-1, the V gene TRBV20-1; D gene unclear. Germline CDR1 reads DFQATT; CDR2 reads SNEGSKA (reference sequence). This CDR3 has 15 amino acids. The germline V and J ends were trimmed by 1 base and 4 bases, with 14 bases remaining between them. The CDR3 DNA reads TGCAGTGCTAGAGTACCACCACCGGGTTACAATGAGCAGTTCTTC. Protein sequence: CSARVPPPGYNEQFF.

This clonotype was seen more than once but under ten times. The chain carries TRBV20-1 and TRBJ2-1; D is uncertain. The CDR3 extends over 12 amino acids. Trimming removed 8 bases from V and 6 bases from J, with 14 bases in between. From germline, CDR1 is DFQATT and CDR2 SNEGSKA (reference sequence). In DNA, the CDR3 is TGCAGTAGAAGGGCCCCCAGCAATGAGCAGTTCTTC. Amino acids: CSRRAPSNEQFF.

A word on this clonotype: One end of the junction is discordant with germline, which a read error may explain. This chain uses TRBV10-3 with TRBJ2-3; 10 positions match TRBD2. CDR3 length: 15 residues. The germline V gene has CDR1 ENHRY and CDR2 SYGVKD. The CDR3: CATSQASGGSDTQYF. The DNA for the CDR3 is TGTGCCACCAGTCAAGCTAGCGGGGGTTCAGATACGCAGTATTTT.

This clonotype appeared many times. This rearrangement joins TRBV5-1 to TRBJ1-1; D not certain. Germline loops: CDR1 SGHRS, CDR2 YFSETQ. Trimming pared 0 bases from V and 3 bases from J, leaving 6 bases between. CDR3 size: 13 residues. The CDR3 loop reads CASSLGEYTEAFF. The DNA for the CDR3 is TGCGCCAGCAGCTTGGGGGAGTACACTGAAGCTTTCTTT.

The table lists this clonotype with a few counts. The chain carries TRBV29-1 and TRBJ2-1, with D possibly matching TRBD2 (5 bases). The CDR3 totals 15 residues. CDR1 and CDR2 from the germline V gene are SQVTM and ANQGSEA. The ends were cut back, 5 bases at V and 4 bases at J, with 18 bases in the middle. The CDR3 loop reads CSVPPGSGTYNEQFF. CDR3 DNA sequence: TGCAGCGTTCCCCCGGGGAGCGGAACTTACAATGAGCAGTTCTTC.

This clonotype was seen only a few times. The CDR3 region has the DNA TGCAGTGCTAGAGATAGGGGTTTCGGAGAGACCCAGTACTTC. Residues: CSARDRGFGETQYF. The chain is built from TRBV20-1 and TRBJ2-5; tentative D call: TRBD1 (5 bases). The CDR3 has 14 amino acids. Trimming stripped 0 bases from V and 4 bases from J, with 12 bases between. CDR1 DFQATT and CDR2 SNEGSKA come from the germline V gene (reference sequence).

V usage is TRBV28 and J usage is TRBJ2-1; possibly TRBD1 or TRBD2 for D (5 bases each). V lost 5 bases and J 8 bases, leaving 13 bases between the germline ends. This CDR3 is built from 13 residues. Germline V gene sequence: CDR1 MDHEN, CDR2 SYDVKM. The CDR3 region is CASSRDQWDEQFF. CDR3 bases: TGTGCCAGCAGTAGGGACCAGTGGGATGAGCAGTTCTTC.

This clonotype was observed at least ten times. The chain has TRBV3-1 and TRBJ1-2, with D unclear. This CDR3 region has 13 residues. Per the germline V gene, CDR1 is LGHDT and CDR2 is YNNKEL (reference sequence). Trimming cost V 4 bases and J 6 bases, with 12 bases left between them. The CDR3 loop is CASSLSARDGYTF. In DNA form, the CDR3 reads TGTGCCAGCAGCCTTTCAGCCCGGGATGGCTACACCTTC. Combining the CDR3 with reference TRBV3-1 and TRBJ1-2 gives the whole variable domain DTAVSQTPKYLVTQMGNDKSIKCEQNLGHDTMYWYKQDSKKFLKIMFSYNNKELIINETVPNRFSPKSPDKAHLNLHINSLELGDSAVYFCASSLSARDGYTFGSGTRLTVV.

This rearrangement joins TRBV19 to TRBJ2-1, with 7 bases fitting TRBD1. J was trimmed by 10 bases and V by 3 bases; bases with no gene match: 6. The V gene's germline CDR1 is LNHDA and CDR2 SQIVND (reference sequence). This CDR3 is built from 13 residues. Written as DNA, the CDR3 is TGTGCCAGTAGTATTCAGGGGGTGGGGGAGCAGTTCTTC. It translates to CASSIQGVGEQFF.

The sample holds a few counts of this clonotype. This rearrangement joins TRBV12-3 or TRBV12-4 to TRBJ2-1, with TRBD1 matching over 11 bases. This CDR3 comprises 15 residues. With V trimmed by 6 bases and J by 4 bases, 5 bases remained unmatched. The CDR3 loop is CASSPRDRGYNEQFF. The CDR3 DNA reads TGTGCCAGCAGCCCCCGGGACAGGGGGTACAATGAGCAGTTCTTC.

This clonotype was found a few times. The chain employs TRBV2 and TRBJ2-7; 10 nucleotides agree with TRBD1. Germline-derived CDR1 and CDR2 are SNHLY and FYNNEI. This CDR3 has 15 residues. V lost 7 bases to trimming and J lost 3 bases; unmatched junction nucleotides: 9. This chain's CDR3 is CASKPGTGVYYEQYV. CDR3 nucleotides: TGTGCCAGCAAGCCCGGGACAGGGGTTTACTACGAGCAGTACGTC.

This clonotype was seen a handful of times. The gene calls are TRBV20-1 and TRBJ2-1, with 13 bases fitting TRBD2. J was trimmed by 9 bases and V by 6 bases; bases with no gene match: 8. Germline values: CDR1 DFQATT, CDR2 SNEGSKA (reference sequence). The length of the CDR3 is 14 residues. CDR3 region: CSALTSGRASEQFF. Written as DNA, the CDR3 is TGCAGTGCGCTTACTAGCGGGAGGGCCAGTGAGCAGTTCTTC.

The V and J genes are TRBV6-1 and TRBJ2-7; D call uncertain. This CDR3 has 15 amino acids. Germline-derived CDR1 and CDR2 are MNHNS and SASEGT. The germline V and J ends were trimmed by 3 bases and 2 bases, with 14 bases remaining between them. DNA of the CDR3: TGTGCCAGCAGTGACCGATCGAACTACCCCTACGAGCAGTACTTC. It encodes CASSDRSNYPYEQYF.

V usage is TRBV6-5 and J usage is TRBJ1-5; tentatively, D is TRBD1 (5 bases). The germline gives CDR1 MNHEY, CDR2 SVGAGI. The CDR3 is made up of 14 amino acids. The V end lost 2 bases, the J end lost 7 bases, and 12 bases lay between the germline ends. The CDR3 nucleotides are TGTGCCAGCAGTTACCGGGTGGGGGGGCAGCCCCAGCATTTT. Its translation: CASSYRVGGQPQHF.

The chain is built from TRBV20-1 and TRBJ2-1; D may be TRBD1 or TRBD2 (5 bases each). CDR1 is DFQATT and CDR2 is SNEGSKA in the germline V gene (reference sequence). The CDR3 is 18 residues long. V was pared by 1 base and J by 2 bases, with 21 bases between. CDR3 region: CSARARGKLILPYNEQFF. CDR3 bases: TGCAGTGCTAGAGCCCGGGGCAAACTTATCCTTCCCTACAATGAGCAGTTCTTC.

The V gene is TRBV12-3 or TRBV12-4, the J gene TRBJ2-7, with 12 positions matching TRBD2. The CDR3 covers 17 residues. After removal of 5 bases from V and 3 bases from J, the junction contained 11 bases not matched to a gene. The CDR3 DNA sequence: TGTGCCAGCAGTCCCTGGACTAGCGGGACTAGATACTACGAGCAGTACTTC. It specifies CASSPWTSGTRYYEQYF.

The table lists this clonotype with a count of one. The chain is built from TRBV20-1 and TRBJ2-2; D unclear. Germline V CDR1 and CDR2: DFQATT, SNEGSKA (reference sequence). This CDR3 has 15 residues. V was clipped by 3 bases and J by 4 bases, with 15 bases between them. The CDR3 loop is CSASSRALVTGELFF. DNA for the CDR3: TGCAGTGCTAGCTCTCGGGCCCTTGTCACCGGGGAGCTGTTTTTT.

This clonotype was counted between two and nine times. The chain employs TRBV29-1 and TRBJ2-1; D gene unclear. The CDR3 is 15 residues long. Per the germline V gene, CDR1 is SQVTM and CDR2 is ANQGSEA. V lost 2 bases to trimming and J lost 0 bases, with 11 bases between them. The CDR3, as DNA: TGCAGCGTTGAACAGCGCCACAGCTCCTACAATGAGCAGTTCTTC. Translation: CSVEQRHSSYNEQFF.

This clonotype appeared a few times. V is TRBV12-3 or TRBV12-4 and J is TRBJ1-5; no clear D gene. The CDR3 is 11 amino acids. The germline V and J ends were trimmed by 5 bases and 9 bases, with 8 bases remaining between them. CDR3 residues: CASSTASPQHF. DNA for the CDR3: TGTGCCAGCAGTACCGCGTCGCCCCAGCATTTT.

V gene TRBV25-1 combines with J gene TRBJ1-2, with D perhaps TRBD1 (5 bases). Germline V gene data show CDR1 as MGHDK and CDR2 as SYGVNS. V was pared by 1 base and J by 7 bases, with 16 bases between. The CDR3 runs to 15 residues. CDR3 DNA sequence: TGTGCCAGCAGTGAATGGAGTTCGGGGGTAGGTGGCTACACCTTC. As protein: CASSEWSSGVGGYTF.

The table lists this clonotype with a few counts. This chain connects TRBV20-1 to TRBJ1-1; 9 positions match TRBD1. The V and J ends lost 6 bases and 1 base, in that order; junction bases with no gene match: 6. The CDR3 covers 14 residues. Germline V gene lookup returns CDR1 DFQATT and CDR2 SNEGSKA (reference sequence). CDR3 nucleotides: TGCAGTGCCAAGACAGGGGGGGGGAACACTGAAGCTTTCTTT. As protein: CSAKTGGGNTEAFF.

V is TRBV12-2 and J is TRBJ2-5; no check of the table's D call, TRBD1, against the DNA was made. TRBV12-2 is tagged as a pseudogene. The CDR3 contains 16 residues. The DNA of the CDR3 is TGTGCAAGTCGCACAGGGGGTCCGGGGTGGGAAGAGACCCAGTACTTC. Protein sequence: CASRTGGPGWEETQYF.

This clonotype was found many times. The chain has TRBV11-2 and TRBJ2-2; 12 bases fit TRBD2. The J segment lost 3 bases and the V segment lost 6 bases, leaving 8 bases of the junction unmatched. The CDR3 has 17 residues. CDR1 is SGHAT, CDR2 FQNNGV, per germline. The CDR3 loop is CASRPTSGRWDTGELFF. As DNA, the CDR3 is TGTGCCAGCAGGCCGACTAGCGGGAGATGGGACACCGGGGAGCTGTTTTTT.

This clonotype was recorded many times. The chain is built from TRBV29-1 and TRBJ2-1, with D tentatively TRBD1 (5 bases). The germline CDR1 and CDR2 sequences are SQVTM and ANQGSEA. The CDR3 has 12 amino acids. V gave up 4 bases and J gave up 2 bases, with 6 bases separating them. The CDR3 DNA follows: TGCAGCGTTGTAGGGGCCTACAATGAGCAGTTCTTC. Protein sequence: CSVVGAYNEQFF.